This T cell receptor (beta chain) was found in a study of CD8 T cells in ankylosing spondylitis (dated by TCRdb to between 2016 and 2019). Describing the broader study: The study set out to find disease-linked TCR variants by profiling T cell receptor beta repertoires in ankylosing spondylitis patients and healthy donors. Peripheral blood was sampled, and synovial fluid was also collected from ankylosing spondylitis patients. The full study cohort was made up of 25 ankylosing spondylitis patients and 108 healthy donors.

The paper as a whole reports these results and caveats: Significant enrichment of the disease-linked clones was reported in matched synovial fluid samples from ankylosing spondylitis patients. A TCR beta motif of 8 or 9 highly homologous amino acid variants appeared characteristic of blood from ankylosing spondylitis patients. Some motif variants had previously been reported in the synovial fluid and blood of reactive arthritis patients, which suggests shared mechanisms of disease initiation. The disease-linked clones showed a CD8+ phenotype and occurred at relatively low frequencies in peripheral blood.

The sequencer listed for this sample is Illumina HiSeq 2500. Quantitative 5'-RACE with molecular barcodes was the method used to prepare the TCR beta libraries. Per the original workflow: A new computational method, built on a probabilistic model of VDJ rearrangement, was used to identify disease-linked TCR variants. Using fastp at Q25 and MiXCR, TCRdb reprocessed the public reads and kept productive beta chains. Merged by CDR3 protein, the rows form single entries marked with the most common genes and DNA. TCRdb, rather than the study authors, made the V and J calls. In all, the sample holds 800,000 to 900,000 distinct CDR3 sequences, and 10% to 15% of those were seen once. Of the sample, more than 0.5% falls within the top ten clones. This clonotype has more than one count but fewer than ten. Its antigen remains unidentified. No base quality values were provided; no much bigger clone lies one nucleotide off.

The specimen was blood, either unsorted or a sorted T cell fraction (not recorded which). This clonotype was sampled from a male donor with ankylosing spondylitis.

The CDR3 corresponds to CASSLSSGTGSGVAFF. The sequence in DNA is TGCGCCAGCAGCTTAAGTAGCGGAACGGGGAGTGGAGTAGCTTTCTTT. The rearrangement joined TRBV5-1 to TRBJ1-1, with an unclear D gene assignment. The germline V gene yields SGHRS for CDR1 and YFSETQ for CDR2. The CDR3 numbers 16 residues from cysteine through phenylalanine. Only CDR3 DNA is held: 48 bases, read in frame from base 1. Trimming costs V 2 bases and J 10 bases, and their ends lie 24 bases apart.